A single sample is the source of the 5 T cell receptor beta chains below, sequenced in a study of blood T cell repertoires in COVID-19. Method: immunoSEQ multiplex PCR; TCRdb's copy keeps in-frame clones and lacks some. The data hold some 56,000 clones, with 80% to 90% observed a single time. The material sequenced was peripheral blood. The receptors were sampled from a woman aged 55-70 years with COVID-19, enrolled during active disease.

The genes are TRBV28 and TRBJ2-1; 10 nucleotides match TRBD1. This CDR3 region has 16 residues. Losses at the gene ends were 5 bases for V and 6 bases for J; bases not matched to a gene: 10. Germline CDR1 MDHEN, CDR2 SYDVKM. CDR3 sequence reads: CASSHAGTGAVNEQFF. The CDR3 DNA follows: TGTGCCAGCAGTCACGCCGGGACAGGGGCAGTCAATGAGCAGTTCTTC.

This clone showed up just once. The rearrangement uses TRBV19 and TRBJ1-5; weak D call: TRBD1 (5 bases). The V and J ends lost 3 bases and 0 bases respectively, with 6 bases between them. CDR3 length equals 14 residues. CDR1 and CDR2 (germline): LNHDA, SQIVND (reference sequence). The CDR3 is CASSIRVSNQPQHF. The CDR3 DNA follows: TGTGCCAGTAGTATCAGGGTTAGCAATCAGCCCCAGCATTTT.

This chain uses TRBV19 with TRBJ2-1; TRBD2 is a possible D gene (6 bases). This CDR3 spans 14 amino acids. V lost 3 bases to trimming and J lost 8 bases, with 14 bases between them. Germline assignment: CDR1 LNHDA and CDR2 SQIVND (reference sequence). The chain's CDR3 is CASSMGHRGDEQFF. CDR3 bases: TGTGCCAGTAGTATGGGGCACCGCGGGGATGAGCAGTTCTTC.

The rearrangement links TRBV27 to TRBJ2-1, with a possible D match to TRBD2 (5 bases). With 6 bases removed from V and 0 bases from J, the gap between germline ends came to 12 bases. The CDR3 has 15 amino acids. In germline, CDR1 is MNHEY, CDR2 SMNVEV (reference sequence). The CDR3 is CASRLVRASYNEQFF. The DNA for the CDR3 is TGTGCCAGCAGATTAGTGAGGGCCTCCTACAATGAGCAGTTCTTC.

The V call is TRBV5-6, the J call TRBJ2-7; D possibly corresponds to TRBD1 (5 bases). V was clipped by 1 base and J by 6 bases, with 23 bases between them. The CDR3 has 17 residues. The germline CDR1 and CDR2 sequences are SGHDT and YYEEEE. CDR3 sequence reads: CASSLRGARVRSLEQYF. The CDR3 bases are TGTGCCAGCAGCTTGAGAGGAGCCAGGGTTAGGTCCCTCGAGCAGTACTTC. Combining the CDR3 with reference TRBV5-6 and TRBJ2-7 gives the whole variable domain DAGVTQSPTHLIKTRGQQVTLRCSPKSGHDTVSWYQQALGQGPQFIFQYYEEEERQRGNFPDRFSGHQFPNYSSELNVNALLLGDSALYLCASSLRGARVRSLEQYFGPGTRLTVT.